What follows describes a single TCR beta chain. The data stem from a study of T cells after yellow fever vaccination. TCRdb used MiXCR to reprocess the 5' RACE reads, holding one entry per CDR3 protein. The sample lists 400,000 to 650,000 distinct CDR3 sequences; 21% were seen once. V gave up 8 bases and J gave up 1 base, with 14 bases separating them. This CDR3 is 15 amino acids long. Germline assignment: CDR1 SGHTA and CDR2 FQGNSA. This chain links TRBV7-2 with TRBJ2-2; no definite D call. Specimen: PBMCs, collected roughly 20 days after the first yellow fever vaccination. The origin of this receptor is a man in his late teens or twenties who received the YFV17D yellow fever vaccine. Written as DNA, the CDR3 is TGTGCCAGCTCCTGGAGAGGATGGAACACCGGGGAGCTGTTTTTT. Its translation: CASSWRGWNTGELFF.